Listed below are T cell receptor beta chains from one sample, sequenced in a study of metastatic and nonmetastatic thyroid tumors. MiXCR re-clonotyped the PCR reads for TCRdb. This sample has around 30,000 clones, with roughly a quarter found just once. Sequencing used blood. The receptors stem from a female donor with papillary thyroid cancer or a benign thyroid nodule (not recorded which). Some clones in this sample may be carry-over from other donors' samples. CDR3s include the opening cysteine and the closing phenylalanine or tryptophan. D genes are given only for firm matches. Clone size is shown for a subset of rows, as once, few, many or a class of expanded clone.

clone size: medium-sized
J gene: TRBJ2-7
V gene: TRBV6-1
D gene: NA
CDR3 protein: CASSDGGGYEQYF
CDR3 DNA: TGTGCCAGCAGTGATGGGGGTGGGTACGAGCAGTACTTC

clone size: many
J gene: TRBJ2-5
V gene: TRBV5-1
D gene: NA
CDR3 protein: CASSLADSVQETQYF
CDR3 DNA: TGCGCCAGCAGCTTGGCTGACAGCGTACAAGAGACCCAGTACTTC

clone size: NA
J gene: TRBJ2-1
V gene: TRBV25-1
D gene: TRBD1
CDR3 protein: CASSDFRQGNEQFF
CDR3 DNA: TGTGCCAGCAGTGATTTTCGACAGGGGAATGAGCAGTTCTTC

clone size: NA
J gene: TRBJ2-3
V gene: TRBV5-1
D gene: TRBD2
CDR3 protein: CASSHRLAGVVGDTQFF
CDR3 DNA: TGCGCCAGCAGCCACCGACTAGCGGGAGTCGTTGGAGATACGCAGTTTTTT

clone size: NA
J gene: TRBJ2-2
V gene: TRBV20-1
D gene: NA
CDR3 protein: CSARDNYGELFF
CDR3 DNA: TGCAGTGCTAGGGACAATTACGGGGAGCTGTTTTTT

clone size: few
J gene: TRBJ2-7
V gene: TRBV29-1
D gene: NA
CDR3 protein: CSVESNGGTATYEQYF
CDR3 DNA: TGCAGCGTTGAGTCAAACGGCGGGACAGCGACCTACGAGCAGTACTTC

clone size: NA
J gene: TRBJ2-5
V gene: TRBV20-1
D gene: NA
CDR3 protein: CSAEVEQETQYF
CDR3 DNA: TGCAGTGCGGAGGTAGAACAAGAGACCCAGTACTTC

clone size: NA
J gene: TRBJ1-6
V gene: TRBV12-3/TRBV12-4
D gene: TRBD1
CDR3 protein: CASRFQGAGNAPLHF
CDR3 DNA: TGTGCGAGCAGATTTCAGGGGGCGGGTAATGCACCCCTCCACTTT

clone size: medium-sized
J gene: TRBJ1-6
V gene: TRBV2
D gene: NA
CDR3 protein: CASKSSYNSPLHF
CDR3 DNA: TGTGCCAGCAAAAGCTCCTATAATTCACCCCTCCACTTT

clone size: many
J gene: TRBJ1-4
V gene: TRBV15
D gene: NA
CDR3 protein: CATSRGENEKLFF
CDR3 DNA: TGTGCCACCAGCAGAGGGGAGAATGAAAAACTGTTTTTT

clone size: many
J gene: TRBJ1-1
V gene: TRBV12-3/TRBV12-4
D gene: TRBD1
CDR3 protein: CASSFDRATEAFF
CDR3 DNA: TGTGCCAGCAGTTTCGACAGGGCCACTGAAGCTTTCTTT

clone size: medium-sized
J gene: TRBJ2-7
V gene: TRBV6-2/TRBV6-3
D gene: NA
CDR3 protein: CASSYARGDSYEQYF
CDR3 DNA: TGTGCCAGCAGTTACGCGAGGGGCGATTCCTACGAGCAGTACTTC

clone size: many
J gene: TRBJ2-2
V gene: TRBV24-1
D gene: NA
CDR3 protein: CATSDSWTANTGELFF
CDR3 DNA: TGTGCCACCAGTGATTCCTGGACAGCGAACACCGGGGAGCTGTTTTTT

clone size: NA
J gene: TRBJ1-2
V gene: TRBV29-1
D gene: TRBD1
CDR3 protein: CRVQKDPGTGSGYTF
CDR3 DNA: TGCAGAGTACAAAAGGATCCCGGGACAGGGAGTGGCTACACCTTC

clone size: medium-sized
J gene: TRBJ2-7
V gene: TRBV5-1
D gene: TRBD1
CDR3 protein: CASSPGTGTYEQYF
CDR3 DNA: TGCGCCAGCAGCCCCGGGACAGGGACCTACGAGCAGTACTTC

clone size: many
J gene: TRBJ1-1
V gene: TRBV7-8
D gene: NA
CDR3 protein: CASSLTSGTAFF
CDR3 DNA: TGTGCCAGCAGCTTGACCTCCGGAACGGCTTTCTTT

clone size: many
J gene: TRBJ1-2
V gene: TRBV5-1
D gene: TRBD1
CDR3 protein: CASSVGQGVNYGYTF
CDR3 DNA: TGCGCCAGCAGCGTGGGACAGGGGGTTAACTATGGCTACACCTTC

clone size: NA
J gene: TRBJ2-5
V gene: TRBV12-3/TRBV12-4
D gene: NA
CDR3 protein: CASSFSGPWTYQETQYF
CDR3 DNA: TGTGCCAGCAGTTTTAGTGGGCCGTGGACGTACCAAGAGACCCAGTACTTC

clone size: few
J gene: TRBJ1-1
V gene: TRBV12-3/TRBV12-4
D gene: TRBD1
CDR3 protein: CASRGQFMNTEAFF
CDR3 DNA: TGTGCCAGCAGGGGACAGTTCATGAACACTGAAGCTTTCTTT

clone size: many
J gene: TRBJ1-1
V gene: TRBV30
D gene: NA
CDR3 protein: CAWSVGRNFEAFF
CDR3 DNA: TGTGCCTGGAGTGTAGGTAGGAACTTCGAAGCTTTCTTT

clone size: many
J gene: TRBJ1-5
V gene: TRBV6-5
D gene: NA
CDR3 protein: CASSYDNNQPQHF
CDR3 DNA: TGTGCCAGCAGTTACGACAACAATCAGCCCCAGCATTTT

clone size: many
J gene: TRBJ2-1
V gene: TRBV6-1
D gene: TRBD2
CDR3 protein: CASTPLAGDLEQFF
CDR3 DNA: TGTGCCAGCACTCCACTAGCGGGAGATTTGGAGCAGTTCTTC

clone size: NA
J gene: TRBJ1-1
V gene: TRBV6-6
D gene: NA
CDR3 protein: CASSYSFGNTEAFF
CDR3 DNA: TGTGCCAGCAGTTACTCTTTTGGGAACACTGAAGCTTTCTTT

clone size: NA
J gene: TRBJ2-7
V gene: TRBV2
D gene: NA
CDR3 protein: CASLLQFGYEQYF
CDR3 DNA: TGTGCCAGCCTCCTTCAGTTCGGCTACGAGCAGTACTTC

clone size: many
J gene: TRBJ2-2
V gene: TRBV24-1
D gene: NA
CDR3 protein: CAAAAATGELFF
CDR3 DNA: TGTGCCGCCGCGGCCGCCACCGGGGAGCTGTTTTTT

clone size: many
J gene: TRBJ1-2
V gene: TRBV6-5
D gene: NA
CDR3 protein: CASSYSIWPGANYGYTF
CDR3 DNA: TGTGCCAGCAGTTACTCGATTTGGCCAGGGGCTAACTATGGCTACACCTTC

clone size: many
J gene: TRBJ2-7
V gene: TRBV14
D gene: TRBD2
CDR3 protein: CASSTRPGLAGVRVSYEQYF
CDR3 DNA: TGTGCCAGCAGCACCCGCCCGGGGCTAGCGGGAGTACGGGTCTCCTACGAGCAGTACTTC

clone size: once
J gene: TRBJ1-1
V gene: TRBV5-1
D gene: TRBD1
CDR3 protein: CASSTRTGYGNTEAFF
CDR3 DNA: TGCGCCAGCAGCACGAGGACAGGGTACGGGAACACTGAAGCTTTCTTT

clone size: NA
J gene: TRBJ1-3
V gene: TRBV5-1
D gene: TRBD1
CDR3 protein: CASAGTAGNTIYF
CDR3 DNA: TGCGCCAGCGCCGGGACAGCTGGAAACACCATATATTTT

clone size: many
J gene: TRBJ2-1
V gene: TRBV6-6
D gene: NA
CDR3 protein: CASSYSSNYNEQFF
CDR3 DNA: TGTGCCAGCAGTTACTCTTCCAACTACAATGAGCAGTTCTTC

clone size: many
J gene: TRBJ1-2
V gene: TRBV29-1
D gene: NA
CDR3 protein: CSVEDPGLYGYTF
CDR3 DNA: TGCAGCGTTGAAGATCCAGGGTTGTATGGCTACACCTTC

clone size: NA
J gene: TRBJ2-1
V gene: TRBV20-1
D gene: TRBD2
CDR3 protein: CSAGLAGKGDYNEQFF
CDR3 DNA: TGCAGTGCTGGACTAGCGGGAAAAGGGGACTACAATGAGCAGTTCTTC

clone size: many
J gene: TRBJ1-1
V gene: TRBV7-7
D gene: NA
CDR3 protein: CASSPRFDTEAFF
CDR3 DNA: TGTGCTAGCAGTCCACGATTTGACACTGAAGCTTTCTTT

clone size: NA
J gene: TRBJ2-5
V gene: TRBV5-1
D gene: TRBD1
CDR3 protein: CASSPGTGKQETQYF
CDR3 DNA: TGCGCCAGCAGCCCCGGGACAGGGAAACAAGAGACCCAGTACTTC

clone size: NA
J gene: TRBJ1-5
V gene: TRBV6-1
D gene: TRBD1
CDR3 protein: CASRPQGAKNQPQHF
CDR3 DNA: TGTGCCAGCAGGCCACAGGGGGCGAAAAATCAGCCCCAGCATTTT

clone size: many
J gene: TRBJ2-2
V gene: TRBV7-2
D gene: NA
CDR3 protein: CASRVSAINTGELFF
CDR3 DNA: TGTGCCAGCAGAGTTAGCGCTATTAACACCGGGGAGCTGTTTTTT

clone size: many
J gene: TRBJ1-1
V gene: TRBV20-1
D gene: NA
CDR3 protein: CSASETGPRNTEAFF
CDR3 DNA: TGCAGTGCTTCGGAAACAGGGCCGAGGAACACTGAAGCTTTCTTT

clone size: many
J gene: TRBJ1-6
V gene: TRBV20-1
D gene: NA
CDR3 protein: CSVQPTYNSPLHF
CDR3 DNA: TGCAGTGTTCAGCCCACCTATAATTCACCCCTCCACTTT

clone size: many
J gene: TRBJ1-6
V gene: TRBV30
D gene: NA
CDR3 protein: CAWDLNNSPLHF
CDR3 DNA: TGTGCCTGGGACCTTAATAATTCACCCCTCCACTTT

clone size: few
J gene: TRBJ1-3
V gene: TRBV6-1
D gene: NA
CDR3 protein: CASSTGGGGSGNTIYF
CDR3 DNA: TGTGCCAGCAGTACCGGCGGGGGGGGATCTGGAAACACCATATATTTT

clone size: NA
J gene: TRBJ1-1
V gene: TRBV4-1
D gene: NA
CDR3 protein: CASSLVGIVEAAFF
CDR3 DNA: TGCGCCAGCAGCCTAGTCGGCATTGTAGAGGCGGCTTTCTTT

clone size: many
J gene: TRBJ1-1
V gene: TRBV24-1
D gene: NA
CDR3 protein: CATSDPGRGNTEAFF
CDR3 DNA: TGTGCCACCAGTGACCCCGGACGGGGGAACACTGAAGCTTTCTTT

clone size: NA
J gene: TRBJ1-1
V gene: TRBV3-1
D gene: TRBD1
CDR3 protein: CGSSQDYRGLNTEAFF
CDR3 DNA: TGTGGAAGCAGCCAAGATTACAGGGGGCTAAACACTGAAGCTTTCTTT

clone size: NA
J gene: TRBJ2-2
V gene: TRBV3-1
D gene: NA
CDR3 protein: CASSTGQFEGGELFF
CDR3 DNA: TGTGCCAGCAGTACCGGACAGTTTGAAGGCGGGGAGCTGTTTTTT

clone size: many
J gene: TRBJ2-1
V gene: TRBV24-1
D gene: TRBD2
CDR3 protein: CATRATGTSGSRQFF
CDR3 DNA: TGTGCCACCAGAGCCACCGGGACTAGCGGGAGTAGGCAGTTCTTC

clone size: many
J gene: TRBJ1-5
V gene: TRBV19
D gene: NA
CDR3 protein: CASSIVIWGNQPQHF
CDR3 DNA: TGTGCCAGTAGTATCGTCATCTGGGGCAATCAGCCCCAGCATTTT

clone size: many
J gene: TRBJ2-2
V gene: TRBV5-5
D gene: TRBD2
CDR3 protein: CASSLTGGNTGELFF
CDR3 DNA: TGTGCCAGCAGCTTGACGGGGGGAAACACCGGGGAGCTGTTTTTT

clone size: medium-sized
J gene: TRBJ1-2
V gene: TRBV6-1
D gene: TRBD1
CDR3 protein: CASSYDRGQGGYTF
CDR3 DNA: TGTGCCAGCAGTTATGACAGGGGGCAGGGTGGCTACACCTTC

clone size: many
J gene: TRBJ1-4
V gene: TRBV30
D gene: NA
CDR3 protein: CAWRYGTTNEKLFF
CDR3 DNA: TGTGCCTGGAGATACGGAACAACTAATGAAAAACTGTTTTTT

clone size: medium-sized
J gene: TRBJ2-7
V gene: TRBV4-1
D gene: TRBD1
CDR3 protein: CASSPQGGSYEQYF
CDR3 DNA: TGCGCCAGCAGCCCACAGGGGGGCTCCTACGAGCAGTACTTC

clone size: NA
J gene: TRBJ1-1
V gene: TRBV6-2/TRBV6-3
D gene: NA
CDR3 protein: CASSPHRCLNTEAFF
CDR3 DNA: TGTGCCAGCAGTCCGCACAGGTGTCTTAACACTGAAGCTTTCTTT

clone size: NA
J gene: TRBJ2-1
V gene: TRBV4-1
D gene: TRBD2
CDR3 protein: CASLGLAGGPYNEQFF
CDR3 DNA: TGCGCCAGCCTTGGACTAGCGGGGGGGCCATACAATGAGCAGTTCTTC

clone size: many
J gene: TRBJ1-3
V gene: TRBV5-4
D gene: TRBD1
CDR3 protein: CASSLDRGTGNTIYF
CDR3 DNA: TGTGCCAGCAGTTTGGACAGGGGCACTGGAAACACCATATATTTT

clone size: many
J gene: TRBJ1-1
V gene: TRBV7-3
D gene: NA
CDR3 protein: CASSLTGGMNTEAFF
CDR3 DNA: TGTGCCAGCAGCTTAACGGGGGGAATGAACACTGAAGCTTTCTTT

clone size: NA
J gene: TRBJ1-6
V gene: TRBV4-1
D gene: NA
CDR3 protein: CASSARGDSPLHF
CDR3 DNA: TGCGCCAGCAGCGCGAGGGGTGATTCACCCCTCCACTTT

clone size: NA
J gene: TRBJ1-2
V gene: TRBV15
D gene: NA
CDR3 protein: CATSGLQRAYCYTF
CDR3 DNA: TGTGCCACCAGCGGACTACAGCGGGCCTATTGCTACACCTTC

clone size: NA
J gene: TRBJ2-5
V gene: TRBV19
D gene: TRBD2
CDR3 protein: CASSLGNSGVVETQYF
CDR3 DNA: TGTGCCAGTAGTCTCGGGAATAGCGGGGTCGTGGAGACACAGTACTTC

clone size: medium-sized
J gene: TRBJ2-7
V gene: TRBV12-3/TRBV12-4
D gene: TRBD2
CDR3 protein: CASRMDGRAEQYF
CDR3 DNA: TGTGCCAGCAGGATGGACGGGAGGGCCGAGCAGTACTTC

clone size: many
J gene: TRBJ1-1
V gene: TRBV12-3/TRBV12-4
D gene: TRBD1
CDR3 protein: CASSVTGRGTEAFF
CDR3 DNA: TGTGCCAGCAGTGTGACAGGGCGAGGGACTGAAGCTTTCTTT

clone size: once
J gene: TRBJ2-1
V gene: TRBV28
D gene: TRBD2
CDR3 protein: CASSVFRREVDEQFF
CDR3 DNA: TGTGCCAGCAGTGTTTTTAGGCGGGAGGTTGATGAGCAGTTCTTC